The 12 T cell receptor beta chains reported below all come from one sample, sequenced in a study of high-grade serous ovarian cancer treatment subgroups. Tumor samples were obtained before definitive surgery or chemotherapy. Some clones are missing from TCRdb's copy, which holds only in-frame ones; the method was immunoSEQ multiplex PCR. The sample yields 5,000 or so clones, under 80% seen once. The source material was tumor tissue. All receptors derive from a human donor with high-grade serous ovarian cancer.

The chain uses TRBV14 and TRBJ2-1; 10 bases map to TRBD2. The CDR3 loop spans 16 amino acids. Unmatched junction bases numbered 11, after V lost 5 bases and J lost 7 bases. CDR1 and CDR2 (germline): SGHDN, FVKESK. CDR3 amino acids: CASSEGTSGIWNEQFF. The CDR3, as DNA: TGTGCCAGCAGCGAAGGCACTAGCGGGATATGGAATGAGCAGTTCTTC. Combining the CDR3 with reference TRBV14 and TRBJ2-1 gives the whole variable domain EAGVTQFPSHSVIEKGQTVTLRCDPISGHDNLYWYRRVMGKEIKFLLHFVKESKQDESGMPNNRFLAERTGGTYSTLKVQPAELEDSGVYFCASSEGTSGIWNEQFFGPGTRLTVL.

CDR3 DNA sequence: TGCGCCAGCAGCTCACAGGGAGCTGGAAACACCATATATTTT. This gives the protein CASSSQGAGNTIYF. The chain carries TRBV5-1 and TRBJ1-3; perhaps TRBD1 as D (6 bases). Trimming cost V 3 bases and J 2 bases, with 9 bases left between them. The CDR3 is 14 residues long. Per germline, CDR1 SGHRS and CDR2 YFSETQ.

V and J are TRBV9 and TRBJ2-1; no reliable D call. Germline assignment: CDR1 SGDLS and CDR2 YYNGEE. The CDR3 extends over 11 amino acids. V was shortened by 0 bases and J by 9 bases, with 4 bases between the two germline ends. CDR3 bases: TGTGCCAGCAGCGTAGACACTGAGCAGTTCTTC. This gives the protein CASSVDTEQFF.

The chain couples TRBV15 to TRBJ2-3, with D hard to call. The V end lost 0 bases, the J end lost 7 bases, and 11 bases lay between the germline ends. The CDR3 consists of 14 residues. CDR1 is LNHNV, CDR2 YYDKDF, per germline (reference sequence). In nucleotides, the CDR3 is TGTGCCACCAGCAGAGATCCGTCCGGCAATACGCAGTATTTT. As protein: CATSRDPSGNTQYF.

The genes are TRBV2 and TRBJ2-5; no clear D gene. The CDR3 is 13 amino acids. Trimming left V 8 bases short and J 4 bases short, with 14 bases between. The V gene's germline CDR1 is SNHLY and CDR2 FYNNEI. CDR3 residues: CASCMVPRETQYF. The DNA for the CDR3 is TGTGCCAGCTGTATGGTCCCAAGAGAGACCCAGTACTTC.

This clone was picked up one time. V is TRBV29-1 and J is TRBJ1-2, with a possible D match to TRBD1 (6 bases). Trimming cost V 4 bases and J 8 bases, with 17 bases left between them. Germline V gene lookup returns CDR1 SQVTM and CDR2 ANQGSEA. The CDR3 length is 13 residues. The CDR3 DNA follows: TGCAGCGTTGCGGACAGTAGGGACCGCGGCTACACCTTC. It translates to CSVADSRDRGYTF.

This chain uses TRBV7-2 with TRBJ1-5, with a possible D match to TRBD1 (6 bases). This CDR3 comprises 14 residues. V lost 4 bases to trimming and J lost 7 bases, with 14 bases between them. Germline V gene data show CDR1 as SGHTA and CDR2 as FQGNSA. As DNA, the CDR3 is TGTGCCAGCAGCTCAGGGGATTCCGGCCAGCCCCAGCATTTT. Translating gives CASSSGDSGQPQHF.

V and J are TRBV5-8 and TRBJ1-5, with 7 bases identical to TRBD1. Germline V CDR1 and CDR2: SGHTS, YDEGEE. This CDR3 contains 15 residues. The junction had 4 bases not matched to a gene; V was cut back by 3 bases and J by 1 base. The CDR3 here is CASSYRQGSNQPQHF. In DNA, the CDR3 is TGTGCCAGCAGCTACCGACAGGGAAGCAATCAGCCCCAGCATTTT.

This sequence joins TRBV7-2 and TRBJ1-1; D is unclear. Per the germline V gene, CDR1 is SGHTA and CDR2 is FQGNSA. The CDR3 is 12 amino acids. V was cut by 8 bases and J by 0 bases, with 7 bases left in between. The CDR3 bases are TGTGCCAGCGGTCTCATGAACACTGAAGCTTTCTTT. This codes for CASGLMNTEAFF.

The chain has TRBV5-4 and TRBJ2-5, with D tentatively TRBD2 (5 bases). The CDR3 contains 14 residues. V was cut by 4 bases and J by 4 bases, with 14 bases left in between. In germline, CDR1 is SGHNT, CDR2 YYREEE (reference sequence). The CDR3 is CASSQEAEGETQYF. The CDR3 DNA sequence: TGTGCCAGCAGCCAAGAGGCAGAGGGAGAGACCCAGTACTTC.

The chain joins TRBV6-5 to TRBJ1-3, with a possible D match to TRBD1 (5 bases). CDR3 length: 14 residues. Germline CDR1 and CDR2: MNHEY and SVGAGI. Trimming shortened V by 4 bases and J by 4 bases, and 11 bases separated the two germline ends. CDR3 sequence reads: CASSSGGVGNTIYF. CDR3 DNA sequence: TGTGCCAGCAGTTCGGGGGGGGTCGGAAACACCATATATTTT.

This chain links TRBV29-1 with TRBJ2-1; a possible D gene is TRBD2 (6 bases). Per the germline V gene, CDR1 is SQVTM and CDR2 is ANQGSEA. Trimming pared 6 bases from V and 0 bases from J, leaving 21 bases between. The CDR3 runs 17 residues. The chain's CDR3 is CSVGRGGMTGSYNEQFF. DNA of the CDR3: TGCAGCGTGGGGCGCGGCGGGATGACGGGCTCCTACAATGAGCAGTTCTTC.